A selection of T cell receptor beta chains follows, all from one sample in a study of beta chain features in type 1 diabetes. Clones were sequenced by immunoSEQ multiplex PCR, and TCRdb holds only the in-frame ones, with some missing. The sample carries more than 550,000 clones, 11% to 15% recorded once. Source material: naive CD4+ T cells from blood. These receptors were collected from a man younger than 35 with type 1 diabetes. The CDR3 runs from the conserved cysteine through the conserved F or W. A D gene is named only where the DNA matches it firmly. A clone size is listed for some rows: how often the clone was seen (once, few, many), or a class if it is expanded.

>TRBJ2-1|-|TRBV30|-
TGTGCCTGGAGGGGATTCAGGGCCTTAACCTACAATGAGCAGTTCTTC
CAWRGFRALTYNEQFF
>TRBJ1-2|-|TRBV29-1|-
TGCAGCGTTGAAGCTCCTAATACAGGGCACTATGGCTACACCTTC
CSVEAPNTGHYGYTF
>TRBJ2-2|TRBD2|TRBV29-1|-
TGCAGCGTTGGCCCCCCTTTAGCGGGAGGGATCGGGGAGCTGTTTTTT
CSVGPPLAGGIGELFF
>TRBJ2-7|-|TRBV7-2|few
TGTGCCAGCAGCCCGCCACAGGAATCCTACGAGCAGTACTTC
CASSPPQESYEQYF
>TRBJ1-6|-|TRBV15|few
TGTGCCACCAGCAGTCGTGGGGCAGGGCAAGGATCACCCCTCCACTTT
CATSSRGAGQGSPLHF
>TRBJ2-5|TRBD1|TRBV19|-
TGTGCCAGTAGTAATCGGGACAGGCCCGAGACCCAGTACTTC
CASSNRDRPETQYF
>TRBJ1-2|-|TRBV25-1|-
TGTGCCAGCAGTGGGGAGGCCAGGCCTTGGCCTAACTATGGCTACACCTTC
CASSGEARPWPNYGYTF
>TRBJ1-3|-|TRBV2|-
TGTGCCAGCAGTGAGGAGGGGACTGGAAACACCATATATTTT
CASSEEGTGNTIYF
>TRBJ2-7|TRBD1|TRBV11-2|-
TGTGCCAGCAGTTTGGACAGGGCCGTAGGTGAGCAGTACTTC
CASSLDRAVGEQYF
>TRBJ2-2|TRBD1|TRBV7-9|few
TGTGCCAGCAGTTGGGGACAGGGGACCACCGGGGAGCTGTTTTTT
CASSWGQGTTGELFF
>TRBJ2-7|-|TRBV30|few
TGTGCCTGGAGTCTGGGCGGAGTCTACGAGCAGTACTTC
CAWSLGGVYEQYF
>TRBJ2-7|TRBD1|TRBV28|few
TGTGCCAACCCCGGGACAGGGTCCTACGAGCAGTACTTC
CANPGTGSYEQYF
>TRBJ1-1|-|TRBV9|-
TGTGCCAGCAGCGCACAACAGGTGTGGAACACTGAAGCTTTCTTT
CASSAQQVWNTEAFF
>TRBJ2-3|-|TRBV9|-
TGTGCCAGCAGCGTAGGACAGCATCCGCCGCAGTATTTT
CASSVGQHPPQYF
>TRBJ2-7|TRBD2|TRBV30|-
TGTGCCTGGAGTCGGACTAGCGGTAACGAGCAGTACTTC
CAWSRTSGNEQYF
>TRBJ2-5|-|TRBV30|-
TGTGCCTGGAGGGGTAGTTCGGAGACCCAGTACTTC
CAWRGSSETQYF
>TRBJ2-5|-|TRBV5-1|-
TGCGCCCAGCAATTTGGGGGTCAAGAGACCCAGTACTTC
CAQQFGGQETQYF
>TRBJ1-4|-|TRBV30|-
TGTGCCTGGAGTGTCAGACCCTCGACTCCGGCGGTTGAAAAACTGTTTTTT
CAWSVRPSTPAVEKLFF
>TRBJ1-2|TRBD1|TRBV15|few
TGTGCCACCAGCAGTGGGACAGGGGATGTAAACTATGGCTACACCTTC
CATSSGTGDVNYGYTF
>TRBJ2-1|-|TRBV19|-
TGTGCCAGTAGTCCAGGACTGAAGAGCTCCTACAATGAGCAGTTCTTC
CASSPGLKSSYNEQFF
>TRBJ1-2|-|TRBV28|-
TGTGCCAGCAGTTTGTCAACCTATGGCTACACCTTC
CASSLSTYGYTF
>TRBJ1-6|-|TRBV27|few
TGTGCCAGCAAAGAGAGCCTGAGTTATAATTCACCCCTCCACTTT
CASKESLSYNSPLHF
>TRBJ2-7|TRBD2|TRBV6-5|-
TGTGCCAGCAGTTCCCGGGAGGGCACGGGAGAGCAGTACTTC
CASSSREGTGEQYF
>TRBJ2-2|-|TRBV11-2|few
TGTGCCAGCGAAAGGACATTTCCGAACACCGGGGAGCTGTTTTTT
CASERTFPNTGELFF
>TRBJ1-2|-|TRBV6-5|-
TGTGCCATTAAGGGCACCCTCTCGGGGTATGGCTACACCTTC
CAIKGTLSGYGYTF
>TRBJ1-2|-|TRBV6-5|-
TGTGCCAGCTCAAGAGGGGGGAACTATGGCTACACCTTC
CASSRGGNYGYTF
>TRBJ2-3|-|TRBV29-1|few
TGCAGCTACCTTCAGGGAGCAGATACGCAGTATTTT
CSYLQGADTQYF
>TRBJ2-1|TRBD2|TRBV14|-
TGTGCCAGCAGCCCTCTTGGGCTAGCGGGAAGGTTAGGTGAGCAGTTCTTC
CASSPLGLAGRLGEQFF
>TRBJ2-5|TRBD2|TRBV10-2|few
TGCGCCAGCACCCCGGAGCGGGATGGGGAGACCCAGTACTTC
CASTPERDGETQYF
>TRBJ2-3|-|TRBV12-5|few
TGTGCTAGTGGTTTCGGGTTTGGAGATACGCAGTATTTT
CASGFGFGDTQYF
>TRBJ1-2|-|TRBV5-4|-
TGTGCCAGCAGCTTCGAGGATTCAATCTATGGCTACACCTTC
CASSFEDSIYGYTF
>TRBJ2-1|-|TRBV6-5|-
TGTGCCAGCACTTCACCTGGGGACTACAATGAGCAGTTCTTC
CASTSPGDYNEQFF
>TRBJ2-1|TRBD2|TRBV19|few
TGTGCCAGTATTGATATCGGACTAGCGGGAGAAAGGCAGTTCTTC
CASIDIGLAGERQFF
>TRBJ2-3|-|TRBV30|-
TGTGCCTGGAGCTTCACAGATACGCAGTATTTT
CAWSFTDTQYF
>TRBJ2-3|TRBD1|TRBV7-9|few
TGTGCCAGCAGCTTGGGACAGGGTGGCGATACGCAGTATTTT
CASSLGQGGDTQYF
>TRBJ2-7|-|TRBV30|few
TGTGCCTGGAGTTCCGGGTTCTACGAGCAGTACTTC
CAWSSGFYEQYF
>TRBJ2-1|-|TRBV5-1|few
TGCGCCAGCAGCGCGGACCGGGAGCAGTTCTTC
CASSADREQFF
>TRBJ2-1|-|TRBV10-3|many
TGTGCCATCAGTGAGGGGCCCCATGGGTTCTTC
CAISEGPHGFF
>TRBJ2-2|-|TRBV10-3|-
TGTGCCATCAGGCGGGGAACGTACACCGGGGAGCTGTTTTTT
CAIRRGTYTGELFF
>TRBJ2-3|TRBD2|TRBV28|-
TGTGCCAGCAGGGATAGCGGGAGGACAGATACGCAGTATTTT
CASRDSGRTDTQYF
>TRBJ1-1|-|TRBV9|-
TGTGCCAGCAGCGTAGATGACAGGAGGACTTTGAGCACTGAAGCTTTCTTT
CASSVDDRRTLSTEAFF
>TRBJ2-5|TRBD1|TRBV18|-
TGTGCCAGCTCACCTCGGGACAGGGGGAGCCAAGAGACCCAGTACTTC
CASSPRDRGSQETQYF
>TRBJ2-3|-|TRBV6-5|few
TGTGCCAGCAGTTCCCCCGGACACCTAACGCAGTATTTT
CASSSPGHLTQYF
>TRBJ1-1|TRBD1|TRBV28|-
TGTGCCAGCAGTCCAGGGGGGGCAGGTGGCACTGAAGCTTTCTTT
CASSPGGAGGTEAFF
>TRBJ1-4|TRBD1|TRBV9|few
TGTGCCAGCACCTCGGACAGGGGCGATGGAAAACTGTTTTTT
CASTSDRGDGKLFF
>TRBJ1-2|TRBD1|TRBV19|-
TGTGCCACCCGGGACAGGGGGAACTATGGCTACACCTTC
CATRDRGNYGYTF
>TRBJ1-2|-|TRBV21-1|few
TGTGCCAGCAGCAAAGGGTCAGGGGACTATGGCTACACCTTC
CASSKGSGDYGYTF
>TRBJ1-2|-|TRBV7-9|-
TGTGCCAGCAGCTTAGAACGGCCGAACTATGGCTACACCTTC
CASSLERPNYGYTF
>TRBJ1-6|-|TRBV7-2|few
TGTGCCAGCAGCTTAGGCGGGGGGTCTTCACCCCTCCACTTT
CASSLGGGSSPLHF
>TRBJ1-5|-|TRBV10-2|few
TGCGCCAGCAGACAGGGTGCGGATCAGCCCCAGCATTTT
CASRQGADQPQHF
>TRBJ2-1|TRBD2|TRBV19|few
TGTGCCAGTAGTATAACTAGCGGGAAAGTAAATGAGCAGTTCTTC
CASSITSGKVNEQFF
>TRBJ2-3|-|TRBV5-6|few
TGTGCCAGCAGCCTCGGGGACTCGCAGTATTTT
CASSLGDSQYF
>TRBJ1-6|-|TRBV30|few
TGTGCCTGGAACAGGGTGAATTCACCCCTCCACTTT
CAWNRVNSPLHF